These 9 T cell receptor beta chains originate from one sample sequenced in a study of blood T cell repertoires in COVID-19. Here immunoSEQ multiplex PCR was the method, and the copy in TCRdb shows in-frame clones only, minus some. In the table there are approximately 50,000 clones, around 85% of which are singletons. Sequencing input: peripheral blood. These receptor sequences come from a man between 65 and 85 years old with active COVID-19.

The chain employs TRBV5-6 and TRBJ2-3, with TRBD2 matching 8 bases. The trim removed 4 bases at V and 0 bases at J, leaving 13 bases unmatched. Germline loops: CDR1 SGHDT, CDR2 YYEEEE. The CDR3 has 18 amino acids. The CDR3 spells CASSDDVAERGSTDTQYF. The CDR3 DNA reads as TGTGCCAGCAGCGACGACGTAGCCGAGCGGGGGAGCACAGATACGCAGTATTTT.

The chain has TRBV19 and TRBJ1-1; D not certain. Trimming removed 5 bases at V and 5 bases at J, with 12 bases between. Germline CDR1 and CDR2: LNHDA and SQIVND (reference sequence). CDR3 length: 13 residues. In DNA, the CDR3 is TGTGCCAGTAGTCGCAGCAGGCTTACTGAAGCTTTCTTT. It yields the protein CASSRSRLTEAFF.

This rearrangement joins TRBV5-4 to TRBJ2-2; 8 bases match TRBD1. The CDR3 covers 16 residues. The germline CDR1 and CDR2 sequences are SGHNT and YYREEE (reference sequence). Trimming cost V 2 bases and J 0 bases; bases outside gene matches: 3. CDR3 bases: TGTGCCAGCAGCTTCAGGGGGCGCCCGAACACCGGGGAGCTGTTTTTT. Residues: CASSFRGRPNTGELFF.

This clone is a singleton in its sample. The chain links TRBV27 to TRBJ2-2; no clear D gene. The CDR3 loop spans 15 amino acids. The germline V gene has CDR1 MNHEY and CDR2 SMNVEV (reference sequence). V was cut by 3 bases and J by 0 bases, with 8 bases left in between. The CDR3 loop is CASSFRRANTGELFF. CDR3 bases: TGTGCCAGCAGTTTCCGACGGGCGAACACCGGGGAGCTGTTTTTT.

V gene TRBV18 combines with J gene TRBJ2-1; 8 nucleotides line up with TRBD1. The CDR3 is 15 residues long. Germline V gene sequence: CDR1 KGHSH, CDR2 LQKENI. V shed 5 bases and J 0 bases; nucleotides not matched to a gene: 3. This CDR3 reads CASSKDRASYNEQFF. The CDR3 nucleotides read TGTGCCAGCTCAAAGGACAGGGCCTCCTACAATGAGCAGTTCTTC.

CDR3 region: CATSRDRVPGFQYF. In DNA, the CDR3 is TGTGCCACCAGCAGAGATCGGGTCCCGGGTTTTCAGTACTTC. The chain links TRBV15 to TRBJ2-7; D gene uncertain. Trimming left V 0 bases short and J 10 bases short, with 16 bases between. Per the germline V gene, CDR1 is LNHNV and CDR2 is YYDKDF (reference sequence). The CDR3 consists of 14 residues.

The chain employs TRBV24-1 and TRBJ2-1, with D hard to call. The germline CDR1 and CDR2 sequences are KGHDR and SFDVKD. V gave up 3 bases and J gave up 0 bases, with 8 bases separating them. The length of the CDR3 is 15 residues. This CDR3 reads CATSDSFGSYNEQFF. As DNA, the CDR3 is TGTGCCACCAGTGATAGCTTTGGCTCCTACAATGAGCAGTTCTTC.

This clone occurred once. J is TRBJ1-3 and V is TRBV5-1, with D maybe TRBD1 (6 bases). Per germline, CDR1 SGHRS and CDR2 YFSETQ. This CDR3 is 15 amino acids long. Trimming removed 4 bases from V and 0 bases from J, with 11 bases in between. The CDR3 region is CASSPDSYSGNTIYF. The DNA of the CDR3 is TGCGCCAGCAGCCCGGACAGTTACTCTGGAAACACCATATATTTT.

The chain employs TRBV5-1 and TRBJ2-6; the D gene is possibly TRBD2 (6 bases). The CDR3 length is 15 residues. Trimming removed 0 bases at V and 3 bases at J, with 7 bases between. The germline CDR1 and CDR2 sequences are SGHRS and YFSETQ. CDR3 in amino acids: CASSLGRGGANVLTF. In DNA form, the CDR3 reads TGCGCCAGCAGCTTGGGGAGGGGTGGGGCCAACGTCCTGACTTTC.